What follows is one TCR beta chain and its context. Its antigen is still unknown. The cDNA for TCR beta came from 5'RACE template switching with UMIs. Each CDR3 protein gets one entry in TCRdb, which reprocessed the 5' RACE reads and gives no DNA. The listing contains 400,000 to 450,000 distinct CDR3 sequences. There are 14 residues in the CDR3. Germline CDR1 is DFQATT and CDR2 is SNEGSKA (reference sequence). The entry originates in a study of T cells expressing NK-cell markers. Findings and limits, study-wide: Several donors likewise had their CD3+CD56-NKG2C+ fraction led by these clonotypes. HCMV specificity of the expanded NKG2C+ T cell clones was not established.

Sequencing was performed on blood T cells: a sorted CD56 or NKG2C T cell subset, CD4+ or CD8+ T cells, or bulk PBMC T cells (not recorded which). This clonotype was sampled from a woman aged 18 to 75 in good health. The genes are TRBV20-1 and TRBJ2-2. CDR3 residues: CSARQLRGTGELFF.